The 15 T cell receptor beta chains below come from one sample, sequenced in a study of blood T cell repertoires in COVID-19. Profiled with immunoSEQ multiplex PCR; TCRdb holds only in-frame clones, not every one. Here the sample spans about 210,000 clones, roughly 80% being singletons. Sample: peripheral blood. The receptors derive from a woman in her 70s with COVID-19, enrolled during active disease.

This sequence joins TRBV3-1 (or the pseudogene TRBV3-2) and TRBJ2-5, with D unresolved. The V end was cut by 1 base, the J end by 2 bases, with 2 bases between. This CDR3 is built from 12 residues. CDR1 and CDR2 from the germline V gene are LGHDT and YNNKEL (reference sequence). The CDR3 DNA reads TGTGCCAGCAGCCAAGTACAAGAGACCCAGTACTTC. Its translation is CASSQVQETQYF.

The chain links TRBV5-1 to TRBJ2-3; 10 bases map to TRBD2. The length of the CDR3 is 16 residues. Unmatched junction bases numbered 9, after V lost 2 bases and J lost 6 bases. Germline loops: CDR1 SGHRS, CDR2 YFSETQ. The CDR3 loop reads CASSFLAGGTTDTQYF. DNA for the CDR3: TGCGCCAGCAGCTTTTTAGCGGGAGGCACTACGGATACGCAGTATTTT.

The J gene is TRBJ2-3, the V gene TRBV10-2; 9 bases fit TRBD1. With 7 bases clipped from V and 4 bases from J, the junction kept 9 bases outside the gene matches. Germline CDR1 is WSHSY and CDR2 is SAAADI. The CDR3 contains 15 residues. Here the CDR3 reads CASMPGQGRPDTQYF. In nucleotides, the CDR3 is TGCGCCAGCATGCCGGGACAGGGCAGACCAGATACGCAGTATTTT.

The chain is built from TRBV28 and TRBJ2-3; D is perhaps TRBD1 (6 bases). The germline V gene has CDR1 MDHEN and CDR2 SYDVKM. The CDR3 is 15 amino acids. The V end lost 5 bases, the J end lost 4 bases, and 16 bases lay between the germline ends. The CDR3 spells CASSGTRRGSDTQYF. The CDR3 DNA is TGTGCCAGCAGTGGGACACGAAGAGGCTCAGATACGCAGTATTTT.

The chain's CDR3 is CASSDRQAPASGFLRGGYTF. In nucleotides, the CDR3 is TGTGCCAGCAGTGATCGACAGGCCCCCGCATCGGGTTTTCTACGAGGGGGCTACACCTTC. This rearrangement joins TRBV2 to TRBJ1-2; maybe TRBD1 (6 bases). Germline V gene data show CDR1 as SNHLY and CDR2 as FYNNEI. The V end was cut by 3 bases, the J end by 8 bases, with 34 bases between. The CDR3 spans 20 residues.

The rearrangement uses TRBV5-1 and TRBJ2-7, with 12 positions matching TRBD2. CDR3 size: 15 residues. The ends lost 0 bases at V and 6 bases at J; junction bases unmatched: 4. Germline V gene sequence: CDR1 SGHRS, CDR2 YFSETQ. CDR3 nucleotides: TGCGCCAGCAGCTTGGCCGCTAGCGGGAGGGGCGAGCAGTACTTC. Residues: CASSLAASGRGEQYF. Filled out from reference TRBV5-1 and TRBJ2-7, the complete variable domain reads KAGVTQTPRYLIKTRGQQVTLSCSPISGHRSVSWYQQTPGQGLQFLFEYFSETQRNKGNFPGRFSGRQFSNSRSEMNVSTLELGDSALYLCASSLAASGRGEQYFGPGTRLTVT.

V is TRBV24-1 and J is TRBJ2-3, with 7 nucleotides matching TRBD1. Germline V gene lookup returns CDR1 KGHDR and CDR2 SFDVKD. V lost 6 bases, J lost 3 bases, and 8 bases stayed unmatched. The CDR3 is 15 residues long. The CDR3 reads CATSSPGQKTDTQYF. Written as DNA, the CDR3 is TGTGCCACCAGTAGCCCGGGACAGAAGACAGATACGCAGTATTTT.

The chain joins TRBV6-2 or TRBV6-3 to TRBJ1-2; 9 positions match TRBD1. Germline assignment: CDR1 MNHEY and CDR2 SVGEGT. The CDR3 loop spans 14 amino acids. Losses at the gene ends were 5 bases for V and 4 bases for J; bases not matched to a gene: 5. The CDR3 DNA follows: TGTGCCAGCAGTGGACAGGGGCTGGTCTATGGCTACACCTTC. Protein: CASSGQGLVYGYTF.

This clone appeared a few times. The chain joins TRBV5-1 to TRBJ2-7; 8 bases agree with TRBD1. This CDR3 region has 15 residues. The germline V gene encodes CDR1 SGHRS and CDR2 YFSETQ. The V segment lost 4 bases and the J segment 3 bases; nucleotides outside the gene matches: 9. The CDR3 protein is CASSQGAKGGYEQYF. The CDR3, as DNA: TGCGCCAGCAGCCAGGGGGCGAAAGGAGGCTACGAGCAGTACTTC.

The chain carries TRBV5-6 and TRBJ1-6, with 7 bases identical to TRBD1. Germline V gene lookup returns CDR1 SGHDT and CDR2 YYEEEE. Trimming at V came to 5 bases and at J to 14 bases, leaving 4 bases not matched to a gene. CDR3 length equals 11 residues. CDR3 in amino acids: CASSTGESLHF. The CDR3 DNA follows: TGTGCCAGCAGTACAGGGGAGTCCCTCCACTTT.

This clone showed up just a few times. The rearrangement links TRBV4-1 to TRBJ2-1; D might be TRBD2 (6 bases). Trimming shortened V by 4 bases and J by 8 bases, and 12 bases separated the two germline ends. The germline V gene has CDR1 MGHRA and CDR2 YSYEKL. The CDR3 sequence is 13 residues long. The CDR3 is CASSPTSIYEQFF. The CDR3, as DNA: TGCGCCAGCAGCCCGACTAGTATCTATGAGCAGTTCTTC.

This chain joins TRBV2 and TRBJ2-7; a weak D match, TRBD2 (6 bases). The V end lost 1 base, the J end lost 2 bases, and 12 bases lay between the germline ends. The germline V gene has CDR1 SNHLY and CDR2 FYNNEI. The CDR3 extends over 15 amino acids. The DNA for the CDR3 is TGTGCCAGCAGTGAAGGGGGGGTTTTAGCCTACGAGCAGTACTTC. Translating it yields CASSEGGVLAYEQYF. Filled out from reference TRBV2 and TRBJ2-7, the complete variable domain reads EPEVTQTPSHQVTQMGQEVILRCVPISNHLYFYWYRQILGQKVEFLVSFYNNEISEKSEIFDDQFSVERPDGSNFTLKIRSTKLEDSAMYFCASSEGGVLAYEQYFGPGTRLTVT.

This chain links TRBV19 with TRBJ2-3, with D perhaps TRBD1 (6 bases). Germline-derived CDR1 and CDR2 are LNHDA and SQIVND (reference sequence). The CDR3 length is 14 residues. The ends were cut back, 5 bases at V and 10 bases at J, with 19 bases in the middle. For the CDR3, the DNA is TGTGCCAGTAGTTCCCTCGGGCCTGCAGGGGCGCAGTATTTT. This gives the protein CASSSLGPAGAQYF.

A word on this clone: The germline gene is not matched at one end of the junction; a read error may be the cause. V usage is TRBV7-9 and J usage is TRBJ2-2; maybe TRBD1 (6 bases). This CDR3 has 16 amino acids. The germline V gene encodes CDR1 SEHNR and CDR2 FQNEAQ (reference sequence). Here the CDR3 DNA reads TGTGCCAGCAGCTATCCCCGCGGACAGAACCCCGGGGAGCTGTTTTTT. This gives the protein CASSYPRGQNPGELFF.

The rearrangement joins TRBV7-8 to TRBJ1-4, with unresolved D. This CDR3 contains 16 residues. The germline gives CDR1 SGHVS, CDR2 FQNEAQ. V was clipped by 2 bases and J by 8 bases, with 18 bases between them. The CDR3 DNA is TGTGCCAGCAGCTTAAACGGACGGCGCGAGGGAGAAAAACTGTTTTTT. It specifies CASSLNGRREGEKLFF.